This entry concerns a single TCR beta chain. This record comes from a study of shared clonotypes between healthy human individuals. Study in general: A donor's plate count was three for CD4 naive and three for CD4 memory; CD8 naive had two and CD8 memory one.

Repertoires were generated with immunoSEQ multiplex PCR, while TCRdb's copy carries only in-frame clones and drops some. The sample holds about 2.4 million clones, under 95% seen once. Germline CDR1 and CDR2: MNHNS and SASEGT. CDR3 length equals 14 residues. Losses at the gene ends were 6 bases for V and 7 bases for J; bases not matched to a gene: 7. The sample was naive CD4+ T cells from PBMCs. Subset reported: CD45RA+ positively selected. The V gene is TRBV6-1, the J gene TRBJ2-2, with 8 positions matching TRBD1. This TCR was recovered from a man between 18 and 29 years old in good health. Some clones in this sample may be carry-over from other donors' samples. CDR3 amino acids: CASSGQGTGGELFF. CDR3 sequence (DNA): TGTGCCAGCAGCGGACAGGGTACCGGCGGGGAGCTGTTTTTT.